The entry below describes one TCR beta chain. Using immunoSEQ multiplex PCR, the repertoire was profiled, and TCRdb retains in-frame clones only, with some absent. The sample has more than 85,000 clones; 90% are singletons. The data derive from a study of control samples from healthy donors and cancer patients. The CDR3 is 13 residues long. Trimming cost V 0 bases and J 9 bases, with 11 bases left between them. Germline V gives CDR1 LGHNA, CDR2 YNFKEQ. This chain connects TRBV4-2 to TRBJ1-1; D remains ambiguous. This TCR derives from a human donor in good health. The donor label of this sample is uncertain. Sequences were obtained from blood. This CDR3 reads CASSQDTRWKAFF. The DNA for the CDR3 is TGTGCCAGCAGCCAAGATACTCGGTGGAAAGCTTTCTTT.